Listed below are T cell receptor beta chains from one sample, sequenced in a study of beta chain features in type 1 diabetes. Generated by immunoSEQ multiplex PCR, the TCRdb table keeps only in-frame clones and is missing some. This sample carries under 400,000 clones, 20% of them seen once, and the ten largest clones take 0.044%. The sample consisted of naive CD4+ T cells from blood. The receptors come from a woman younger than 35 in good health. The conserved cysteine and the conserved F or W are not part of the CDR3 here.

TRBJ1-4 TRBV29-1 SVRHRADEKLF
TRBJ1-2 TRBV27 ASSFGNRAGT
TRBJ2-6 TRBV4-3 ASSPRPPGQGSGANVLT
TRBJ2-7 TRBV5-1 ASSEGQLGEQY
TRBJ2-2 TRBV19 ASSYRGNGELF
TRBJ2-7 TRBV30 AWSVPSLSGGYEQY
TRBJ2-3 TRBV5-1 ASSSRLAGGASTDTQY
TRBJ2-3 TRBV30 AWRPQGTDTQY
TRBJ2-1 TRBV6-5 ASKAGITHNEQF
TRBJ1-2 TRBV9 ASSQGQGPYGYT
TRBJ2-6 TRBV7-9 ASSLRGTGSTGANVLT
TRBJ2-3 TRBV5-1 ASSPGVLPDTQY
TRBJ2-5 TRBV4-3 ASSQDFSETQY
TRBJ2-3 TRBV6-5 ASSKQGFADTQY
TRBJ2-3 TRBV19 ASSSDRDTDTQY
TRBJ2-5 TRBV7-3 ASSLDGGRAETQY
TRBJ2-7 TRBV14 ASSLPEWTGRGYEQY
TRBJ1-5 TRBV11-2 ASSLGQGNHQPQH
TRBJ2-1 TRBV29-1 SVTTSGVDNEQF
TRBJ2-5 TRBV6-5 ASRGQGLETQY
TRBJ2-7 TRBV15 ATSRDPGLASEQY
TRBJ2-7 TRBV4-2 ASSQEGLFSYEQY
TRBJ2-7 TRBV12-5 ASGLTPAPGQSYEQY
TRBJ2-7 TRBV7-9 ASSLVGSIYEQY
TRBJ2-1 TRBV11-3 ASSLRLAGGYNEQF
TRBJ2-1 TRBV5-1 ASSPGSYNEQF
TRBJ1-2 TRBV18 ASSSTGDYT
TRBJ1-1 TRBV9 ASSAPGGALMNTEAF
TRBJ2-5 TRBV5-4 ASSSSGLTQETQY
TRBJ2-5 TRBV13 ASSLGGGQETQY
TRBJ2-6 TRBV7-6 ASSFLSSSGANVLT
TRBJ2-3 TRBV7-6 ASSFGTSGVSDTQY
TRBJ2-6 TRBV9 ASSRDSEDSGANVLT